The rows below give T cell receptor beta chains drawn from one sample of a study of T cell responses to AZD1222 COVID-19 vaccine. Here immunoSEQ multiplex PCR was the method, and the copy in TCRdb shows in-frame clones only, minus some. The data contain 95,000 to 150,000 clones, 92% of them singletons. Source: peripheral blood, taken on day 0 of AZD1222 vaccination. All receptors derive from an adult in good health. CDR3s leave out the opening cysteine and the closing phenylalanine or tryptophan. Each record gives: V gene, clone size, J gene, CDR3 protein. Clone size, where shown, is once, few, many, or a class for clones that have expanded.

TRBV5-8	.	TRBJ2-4	ASSLLTDSNIQY
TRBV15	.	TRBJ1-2	ATSSRGTGNYGYT
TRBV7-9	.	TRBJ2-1	ASSLGGYEQF
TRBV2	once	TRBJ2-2	AGLNPGQTTGELF
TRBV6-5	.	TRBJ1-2	ASSYSIDEGGGYT
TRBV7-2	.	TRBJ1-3	ASSFEHREPGNTIY
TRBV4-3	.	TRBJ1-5	ASSQDLAGGGQPQH
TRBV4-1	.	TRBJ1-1	ASSQTGSAF
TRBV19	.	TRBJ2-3	ASSFGSGGAVDTQY
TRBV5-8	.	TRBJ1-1	ASSLVQGSMRNTEAF
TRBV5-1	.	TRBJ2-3	ASSVTGTGLPDTQY
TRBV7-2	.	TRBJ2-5	ASSFRPLTTGAFQETQY
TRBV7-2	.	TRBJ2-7	ASSLEGLAGGWYEQY
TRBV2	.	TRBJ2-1	ASTKSGGGLYNEQF
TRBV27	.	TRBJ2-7	ASSSGLYYEQY
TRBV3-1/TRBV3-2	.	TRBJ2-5	ASSQTAGGGETQY
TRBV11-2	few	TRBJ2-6	ASSAHHSGANVLT
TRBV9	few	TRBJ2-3	ASSVHRRSTDTQY
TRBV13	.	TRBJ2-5	ASSSQLAGGQETQY
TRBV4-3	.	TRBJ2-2	ASSQVAGGFTGELF
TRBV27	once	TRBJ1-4	ASSSDRVREKLF
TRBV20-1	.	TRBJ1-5	SASRPGRSYSYNQPQH
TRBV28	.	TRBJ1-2	ASSSLGTGGPYGYT
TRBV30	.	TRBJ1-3	AWSAGASPGNTIY
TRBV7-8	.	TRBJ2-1	ASRGGEWKNYNEQF
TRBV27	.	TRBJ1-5	ASSLSGEIRPQH
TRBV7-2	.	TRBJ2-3	ASSSLAATDTQY